This is a list of T cell receptor beta chains from one sample in a study of OX40 agonist ivuxolimab in advanced cancers. Sequenced by immunoSEQ multiplex PCR; TCRdb stores in-frame clones only, minus some. The table includes around 58,000 clones, 84% detected once. Material: CD4+ or CD8+ T cells sorted from blood, obtained in a trial of the OX40 agonist ivuxolimab. All receptors derive from an adult with an advanced solid tumor such as melanoma, head and neck, liver or kidney cancer. The CDR3 runs from the conserved cysteine through the conserved F or W. D genes are given only for firm matches. Size is omitted from some rows. Given values are once, few, many or a class for expanded clones.

TRBJ1-1 | TRBV5-1 | TRBD1 | NA | CASTLTGRQTEAFF | TGCGCCAGCACCTTGACAGGGCGGCAAACTGAAGCTTTCTTT
TRBJ2-2 | TRBV2 | NA | few | CASSLGLTGELFF | TGTGCCAGCAGTCTTGGACTTACCGGGGAGCTGTTTTTT
TRBJ2-3 | TRBV7-2 | TRBD2 | NA | CASSQGLVTTDTQYF | TGTGCCAGCAGTCAAGGACTAGTTACTACAGATACGCAGTATTTT
TRBJ2-4 | TRBV2 | TRBD1 | NA | CASSERLGQGTGLGKNIQYF | TGTGCCAGCAGTGAAAGGTTGGGACAGGGCACAGGGCTAGGCAAAAACATTCAGTACTTC
TRBJ2-1 | TRBV30 | NA | NA | CAWSVRALARYNNEQFF | TGTGCCTGGAGTGTACGGGCGCTAGCCCGATATAACAATGAGCAGTTCTTC
TRBJ1-1 | TRBV7-2 | TRBD1 | NA | CASSSPYRGNTEAFF | TGTGCCAGCAGCTCCCCATACAGGGGGAACACTGAAGCTTTCTTT
TRBJ1-4 | TRBV6-6 | TRBD1 | NA | CASSTQGATNEKLFF | TGTGCCAGCAGTACTCAGGGGGCAACTAATGAAAAACTGTTTTTT
TRBJ2-4 | TRBV12-2 | NA | NA | CASRFKSHTLSGRKAKNIQYF | TGTGCAAGTCGCTTTAAGTCCCACACCCTTAGCGGGAGAAAAGCCAAAAACATTCAGTACTTC
TRBJ1-6 | TRBV7-9 | TRBD1 | NA | CASSFWTGGGSPLHF | TGTGCCAGCAGCTTTTGGACAGGAGGGGGTTCACCCCTCCACTTT
TRBJ2-1 | TRBV19 | NA | NA | CASSIIPLEYNEQFF | TGTGCCAGTAGTATAATTCCACTAGAATACAATGAGCAGTTCTTC
TRBJ1-2 | TRBV4-1 | NA | NA | CASSKPLGRDGYTF | TGCGCCAGCAGCAAACCCCTGGGGCGCGATGGCTACACCTTC
TRBJ1-3 | TRBV5-5 | NA | NA | CASRVGPSSGNTIYF | TGTGCCAGCAGAGTGGGCCCCTCCTCTGGAAACACCATATATTTT
TRBJ1-5 | TRBV6-6 | NA | NA | CASSYTGNNQPQHF | TGTGCCAGCAGTTATACAGGAAACAATCAGCCCCAGCATTTT
TRBJ1-1 | TRBV30 | NA | NA | CAWSTDLNTEAFF | TGTGCCTGGAGTACCGACTTGAACACTGAAGCTTTCTTT
TRBJ1-2 | TRBV30 | NA | NA | CAGTRKGNYGYTF | TGTGCCGGCACAAGGAAGGGGAATTATGGCTACACCTTC
TRBJ2-2 | TRBV28 | NA | NA | CASSLGAGPGELFF | TGTGCCAGCAGTTTAGGGGCGGGGCCCGGGGAGCTGTTTTTT
TRBJ2-2 | TRBV9 | NA | NA | CASSPEVVSGELFF | TGTGCCAGCAGCCCCGAGGTAGTTTCCGGGGAGCTGTTTTTT
TRBJ2-1 | TRBV15 | TRBD2 | few | CATSRDLGGEQFF | TGTGCCACCAGCAGAGATCTCGGGGGGGAGCAGTTCTTC
TRBJ1-6 | TRBV19 | TRBD1 | medium-sized | CASQDRGGSPLHF | TGTGCCAGCCAGGACAGGGGTGGGTCACCCCTCCACTTT
TRBJ1-5 | TRBV4-1 | NA | NA | CASSPWTAQPQHF | TGCGCCAGCAGCCCTTGGACAGCGCAGCCCCAGCATTTT
TRBJ1-4 | TRBV6-1 | NA | NA | CASSEALVEATNEKLFF | TGTGCCAGCAGTGAAGCGCTTGTGGAGGCAACTAATGAAAAACTGTTTTTT
TRBJ2-7 | TRBV7-2 | NA | NA | CASSFSGSAYEQYF | TGTGCCAGCAGCTTCTCGGGCAGTGCGTACGAGCAGTACTTC
TRBJ2-5 | TRBV29-1 | TRBD1 | NA | CSVEDRARETQYF | TGCAGCGTCGAGGACAGGGCAAGAGAGACCCAGTACTTC
TRBJ1-1 | TRBV29-1 | TRBD1 | NA | CSGDRGEGEAFF | TGCAGCGGGGACAGGGGGGAAGGTGAAGCTTTCTTT
TRBJ2-7 | TRBV11-2 | NA | NA | CASSEPGLSTYEQYF | TGTGCCAGCAGCGAACCGGGACTCAGCACCTACGAGCAGTACTTC
TRBJ2-3 | TRBV7-2 | NA | NA | CASSLGKGADTQYF | TGTGCCAGCAGCTTAGGTAAAGGCGCAGATACGCAGTATTTT
TRBJ2-3 | TRBV5-1 | TRBD2 | NA | CASSLSFAGGKQDTQYF | TGCGCCAGCAGCTTGTCTTTTGCGGGGGGGAAGCAAGATACGCAGTATTTT
TRBJ1-1 | TRBV18 | TRBD1 | NA | CASSPRTGSLNTEAFF | TGTGCCAGCTCACCCCGGACAGGGTCCCTGAACACTGAAGCTTTCTTT
TRBJ1-5 | TRBV19 | NA | NA | CASSFREQQPQHF | TGTGCCAGTAGTTTCCGGGAGCAACAGCCCCAGCATTTT
TRBJ1-2 | TRBV28 | NA | NA | CATCVGATGTAYGYTF | TGTGCCACCTGTGTGGGTGCTACCGGGACCGCCTATGGCTACACCTTC
TRBJ1-2 | TRBV6-6 | TRBD1 | NA | CASSTLQGAAYGYTF | TGTGCCAGCAGTACCTTACAGGGGGCGGCCTATGGCTACACCTTC
TRBJ1-1 | TRBV30 | TRBD1 | NA | CAWSEGRAGGTEAFF | TGTGCCTGGAGTGAAGGTAGGGCAGGGGGGACTGAAGCTTTCTTT
TRBJ1-2 | TRBV15 | NA | NA | CATSSGNRDGYTF | TGTGCCACCAGCAGTGGGAACAGAGACGGCTACACCTTC
TRBJ2-2 | TRBV2 | NA | NA | CASIPFIGRSELFF | TGTGCCAGCATTCCCTTCATCGGAAGGTCGGAGCTGTTTTTT
TRBJ1-1 | TRBV19 | NA | NA | CASTTGGSPNTEAFF | TGTGCCAGTACCACCGGGGGCTCACCGAACACTGAAGCTTTCTTT
TRBJ1-2 | TRBV30 | TRBD1 | NA | CAWSRDRGGYGYTF | TGTGCCTGGAGTCGGGACAGGGGCGGCTATGGCTACACCTTC
TRBJ1-1 | TRBV20-1 | NA | few | CSARGNTEAFF | TGCAGTGCTAGGGGGAACACTGAAGCTTTCTTT
TRBJ2-7 | TRBV7-6 | NA | NA | CASSEYEQYF | TGTGCCAGCAGTGAGTACGAGCAGTACTTC
TRBJ1-3 | TRBV28 | TRBD1 | NA | CASSPPGQGFSGNTIYF | TGTGCCAGCAGTCCTCCGGGACAGGGTTTCTCTGGAAACACCATATATTTT
TRBJ2-7 | TRBV5-6 | TRBD1 | few | CASSFRTGGYYEQYF | TGTGCCAGCAGCTTCCGGACAGGGGGATACTACGAGCAGTACTTC
TRBJ1-2 | TRBV30 | TRBD1 | NA | CAWRGTGGSYGYTF | TGTGCCTGGAGGGGGACAGGGGGCTCCTATGGCTACACCTTC
TRBJ1-6 | TRBV14 | NA | NA | CASSHYNSPLHF | TGTGCCAGCAGCCATTACAATTCACCCCTCCACTTT
TRBJ1-2 | TRBV7-2 | NA | NA | CASSPSTGPHLYGYTF | TGTGCCAGCAGCCCATCCACAGGGCCCCACCTCTATGGCTACACCTTC
TRBJ1-1 | TRBV5-6 | NA | NA | CASSLWVSTEAFF | TGTGCCAGCAGCTTGTGGGTATCAACTGAAGCTTTCTTT
TRBJ2-1 | TRBV5-6 | NA | NA | CASSLGTGLNNEQFF | TGTGCCAGCAGCTTGGGAACAGGGCTCAACAATGAGCAGTTCTTC
TRBJ1-5 | TRBV18 | TRBD1 | NA | CASSPGQAAQPQHF | TGTGCCAGCTCCCCCGGACAGGCTGCCCAGCCCCAGCATTTT
TRBJ2-7 | TRBV19 | TRBD1 | NA | CASSTLGTGPYEQYF | TGTGCCAGTAGTACTCTAGGGACAGGGCCTTACGAGCAGTACTTC
TRBJ2-4 | TRBV30 | TRBD2 | NA | CAWSEGLADPRYF | TGTGCCTGGAGTGAAGGCCTAGCGGACCCCCGATACTTC
TRBJ2-3 | TRBV4-1 | NA | NA | CASSHPRGGVGADTQYF | TGCGCCAGCAGCCATCCCAGGGGGGGGGTAGGGGCAGATACGCAGTATTTT
TRBJ1-5 | TRBV19 | TRBD1 | once | CASSIGTGANQPQHF | TGTGCCAGTAGTATCGGGACAGGGGCCAATCAGCCCCAGCATTTT
TRBJ1-2 | TRBV9 | NA | once | CASSVALDGVGGYTF | TGTGCCAGCAGCGTAGCGTTGGACGGAGTTGGAGGCTACACCTTC
TRBJ2-5 | TRBV5-1 | NA | NA | CASSLTGSMETQYF | TGCGCCAGCAGCTTGACAGGTTCAATGGAGACCCAGTACTTC
TRBJ1-2 | TRBV7-2 | NA | NA | CASSFRGDSYGYTF | TGTGCCAGCAGCTTCAGGGGAGATAGCTATGGCTACACCTTC
TRBJ2-3 | TRBV7-9 | TRBD2 | NA | CASSLGLARDTQYF | TGTGCCAGCAGCTTAGGACTAGCCAGAGATACGCAGTATTTT
TRBJ2-7 | TRBV5-1 | TRBD1 | NA | CATSRQGSEEQYF | TGCGCCACCTCTCGACAGGGATCTGAAGAGCAGTACTTC
TRBJ2-2 | TRBV2 | NA | NA | CASSGFSNTGELFF | TGTGCCAGCAGCGGCTTCTCGAACACCGGGGAGCTGTTTTTT
TRBJ2-3 | TRBV9 | NA | few | CASSSRGTDTQYF | TGTGCCAGCAGCTCTAGGGGTACAGATACGCAGTATTTT